The clone carrying this TCR beta chain turned up a few times. Template material for amplifying TCR beta CDR3 regions consisted of RNA transcripts. HTBI primers drove first-round RT-PCR of the TCR CDR3. TCRdb used MiXCR to reprocess the multiplex PCR reads, holding one entry per CDR3 protein. Here the sample spans under 300,000 distinct CDR3 sequences, about 15% being singletons. Germline CDR1 is SGDLS and CDR2 is YYNGEE. With 3 bases clipped from V and 2 bases from J, the junction kept 13 bases outside the gene matches. CDR3 length: 18 residues. The entry originates in a study of T cells in Graves' hyperthyroidism and ophthalmopathy.

The V call is TRBV9, the J call TRBJ2-4; 8 bases map to TRBD2. What was sequenced was blood. This receptor was obtained from a woman in her fifties or sixties with Graves' hyperthyroidism that later progressed to Graves' ophthalmopathy. The CDR3 DNA follows: TGTGCCAGCAGCGACAACATCAAGCGGGAGCTACCCAAAAACATTCAGTACTTC. Translating gives CASSDNIKRELPKNIQYF.